Detailed here is one T cell receptor beta chain. Sequencing libraries of TCR beta were made by UMI-labeled 5' RACE. TCRdb re-called the 5' RACE reads, yielding one record per CDR3 amino acid sequence without DNA. This repertoire includes thousands of distinct CDR3 sequences. This sample stems from a study of human CD8 memory T cell subsets. The CDR3 has 14 amino acids. CDR1 is SQVTM, CDR2 ANQGSEA, per germline. The origin of this receptor is a human donor in good health. The source material was CD8+ T cells from PBMCs. V usage is TRBV29-1 and J usage is TRBJ2-1; TCRdb gives TRBD2 as the D gene, but with no DNA this cannot be confirmed. CDR3 protein: CSVDPGLSYNEQFF.